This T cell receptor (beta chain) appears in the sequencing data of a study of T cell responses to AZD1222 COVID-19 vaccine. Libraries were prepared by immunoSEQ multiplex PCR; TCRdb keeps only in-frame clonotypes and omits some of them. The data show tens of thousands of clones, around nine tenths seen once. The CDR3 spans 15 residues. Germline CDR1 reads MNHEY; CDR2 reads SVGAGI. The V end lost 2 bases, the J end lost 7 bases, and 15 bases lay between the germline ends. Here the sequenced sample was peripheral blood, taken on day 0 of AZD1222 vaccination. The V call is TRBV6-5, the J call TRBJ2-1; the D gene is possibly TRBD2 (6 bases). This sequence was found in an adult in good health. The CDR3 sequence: CASSYLSRGSNEQFF. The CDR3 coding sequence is TGTGCCAGCAGTTACCTTTCGCGGGGTTCGAATGAGCAGTTCTTC.